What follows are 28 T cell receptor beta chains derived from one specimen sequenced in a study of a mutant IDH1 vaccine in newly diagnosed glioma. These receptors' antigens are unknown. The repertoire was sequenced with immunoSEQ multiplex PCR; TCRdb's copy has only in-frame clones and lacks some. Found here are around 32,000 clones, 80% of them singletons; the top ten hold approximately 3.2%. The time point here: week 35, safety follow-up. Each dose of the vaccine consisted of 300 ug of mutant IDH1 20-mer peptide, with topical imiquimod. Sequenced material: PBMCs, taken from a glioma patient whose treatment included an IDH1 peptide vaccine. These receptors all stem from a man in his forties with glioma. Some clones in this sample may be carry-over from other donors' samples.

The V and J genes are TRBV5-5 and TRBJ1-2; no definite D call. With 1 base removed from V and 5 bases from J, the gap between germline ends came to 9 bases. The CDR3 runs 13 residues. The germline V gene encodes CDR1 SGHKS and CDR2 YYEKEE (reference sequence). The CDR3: CASSLRVGYGYTF. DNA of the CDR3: TGTGCCAGCAGCTTGAGGGTTGGGTATGGCTACACCTTC.

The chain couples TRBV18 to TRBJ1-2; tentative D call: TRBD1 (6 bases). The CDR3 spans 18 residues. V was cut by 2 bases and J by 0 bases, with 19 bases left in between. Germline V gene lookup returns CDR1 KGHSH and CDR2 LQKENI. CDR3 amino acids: CASSPNPQGQISNYGYTF. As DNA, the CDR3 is TGTGCCAGCTCACCAAACCCCCAGGGGCAAATTTCTAACTATGGCTACACCTTC. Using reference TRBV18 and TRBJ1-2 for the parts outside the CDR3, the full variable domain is NAGVMQNPRHLVRRRGQEARLRCSPMKGHSHVYWYRQLPEEGLKFMVYLQKENIIDESGMPKERFSAEFPKEGPSILRIQQVVRGDSAAYFCASSPNPQGQISNYGYTFGSGTRLTVV.

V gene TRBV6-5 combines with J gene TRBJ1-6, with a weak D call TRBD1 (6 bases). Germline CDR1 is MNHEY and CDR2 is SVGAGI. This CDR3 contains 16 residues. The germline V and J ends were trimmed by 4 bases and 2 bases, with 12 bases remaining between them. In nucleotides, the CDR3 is TGTGCCAGCAGTTCGACAGGTCGGGCCTATAATTCACCCCTCCACTTT. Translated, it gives CASSSTGRAYNSPLHF.

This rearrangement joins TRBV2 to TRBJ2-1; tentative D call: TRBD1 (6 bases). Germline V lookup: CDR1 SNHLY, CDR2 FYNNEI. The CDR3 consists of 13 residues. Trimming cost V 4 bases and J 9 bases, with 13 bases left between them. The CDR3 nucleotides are TGTGCCAGCAGTGGTCCGGGACACGGTGAGCAGTTCTTC. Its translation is CASSGPGHGEQFF.

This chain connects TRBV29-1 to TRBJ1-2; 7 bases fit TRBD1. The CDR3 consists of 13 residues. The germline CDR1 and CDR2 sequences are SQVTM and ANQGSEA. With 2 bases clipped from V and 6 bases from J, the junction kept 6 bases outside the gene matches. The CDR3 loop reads CSVERAGGNGYTF. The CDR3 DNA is TGCAGCGTTGAAAGGGCAGGGGGTAATGGCTACACCTTC.

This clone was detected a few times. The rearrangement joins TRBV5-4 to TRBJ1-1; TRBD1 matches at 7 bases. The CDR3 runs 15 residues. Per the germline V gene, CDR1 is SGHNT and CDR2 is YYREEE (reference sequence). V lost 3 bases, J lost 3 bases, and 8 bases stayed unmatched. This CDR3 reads CASSSSTGVDTEAFF. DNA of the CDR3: TGTGCCAGCAGCTCGTCCACAGGGGTGGACACTGAAGCTTTCTTT.

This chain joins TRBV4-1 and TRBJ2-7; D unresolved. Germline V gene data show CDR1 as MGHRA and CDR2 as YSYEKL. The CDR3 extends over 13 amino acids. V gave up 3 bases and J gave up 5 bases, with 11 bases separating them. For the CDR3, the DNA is TGCGCCAGCAGCCATACATTACCCAACGAGCAGTACTTC. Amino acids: CASSHTLPNEQYF.

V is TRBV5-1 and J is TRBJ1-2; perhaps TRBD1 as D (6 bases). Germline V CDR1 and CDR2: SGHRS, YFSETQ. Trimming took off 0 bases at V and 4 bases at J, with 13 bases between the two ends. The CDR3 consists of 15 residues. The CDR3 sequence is CASSLEQQGLYGYTF. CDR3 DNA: TGCGCCAGCAGCTTGGAGCAACAGGGCCTCTATGGCTACACCTTC. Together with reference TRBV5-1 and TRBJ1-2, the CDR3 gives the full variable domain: KAGVTQTPRYLIKTRGQQVTLSCSPISGHRSVSWYQQTPGQGLQFLFEYFSETQRNKGNFPGRFSGRQFSNSRSEMNVSTLELGDSALYLCASSLEQQGLYGYTFGSGTRLTVV.

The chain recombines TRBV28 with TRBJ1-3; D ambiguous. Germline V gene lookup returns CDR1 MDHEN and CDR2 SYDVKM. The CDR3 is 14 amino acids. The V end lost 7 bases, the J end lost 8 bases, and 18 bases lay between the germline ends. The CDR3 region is CASTRLRRRDTIYF. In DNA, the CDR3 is TGTGCCAGCACTAGACTCCGGAGGAGAGACACCATATATTTT.

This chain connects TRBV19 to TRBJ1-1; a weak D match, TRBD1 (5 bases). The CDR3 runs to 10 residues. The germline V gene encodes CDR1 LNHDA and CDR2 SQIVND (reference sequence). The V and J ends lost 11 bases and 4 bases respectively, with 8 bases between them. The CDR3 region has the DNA TGTGCCGGGGGGGGCACTGAAGCTTTCTTT. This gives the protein CAGGGTEAFF. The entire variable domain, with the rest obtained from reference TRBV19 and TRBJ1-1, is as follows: DGGITQSPKYLFRKEGQNVTLSCEQNLNHDAMYWYRQDPGQGLRLIYYSQIVNDFQKGDIAEGYSVSREKKESFPLTVTSAQKNPTAFYLCAGGGTEAFFGQGTRLTVV.

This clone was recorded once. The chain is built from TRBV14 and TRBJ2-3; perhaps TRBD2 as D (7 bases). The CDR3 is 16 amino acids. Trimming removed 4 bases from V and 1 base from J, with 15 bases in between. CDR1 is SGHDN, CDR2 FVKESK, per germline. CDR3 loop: CASSLRRGGRTDTQYF. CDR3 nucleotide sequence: TGTGCCAGCAGCCTCCGAAGGGGGGGCCGCACAGATACGCAGTATTTT.

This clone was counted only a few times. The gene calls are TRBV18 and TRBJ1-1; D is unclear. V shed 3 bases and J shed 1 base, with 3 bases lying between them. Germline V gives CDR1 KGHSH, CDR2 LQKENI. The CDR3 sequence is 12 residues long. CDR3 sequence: CASSPANTEAFF. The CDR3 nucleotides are TGTGCCAGCTCACCTGCGAACACTGAAGCTTTCTTT.

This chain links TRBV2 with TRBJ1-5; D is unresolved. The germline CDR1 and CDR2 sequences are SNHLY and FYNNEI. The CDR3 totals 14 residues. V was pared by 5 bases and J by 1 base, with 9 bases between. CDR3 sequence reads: CASSQLSSNQPQHF. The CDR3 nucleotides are TGTGCCAGCAGTCAGCTATCGAGCAATCAGCCCCAGCATTTT.

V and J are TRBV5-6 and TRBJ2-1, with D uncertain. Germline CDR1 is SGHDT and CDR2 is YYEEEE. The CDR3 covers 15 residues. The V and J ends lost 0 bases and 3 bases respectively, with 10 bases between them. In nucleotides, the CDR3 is TGTGCCAGCAGCTTGGTGACATTTATCTACAATGAGCAGTTCTTC. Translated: CASSLVTFIYNEQFF.

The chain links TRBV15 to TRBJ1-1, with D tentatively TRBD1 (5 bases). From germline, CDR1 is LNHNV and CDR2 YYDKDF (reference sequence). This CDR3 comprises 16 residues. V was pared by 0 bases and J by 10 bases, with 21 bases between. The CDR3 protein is CATSRDRGGREVGAFF. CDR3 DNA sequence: TGTGCCACCAGCAGAGATAGGGGTGGCAGGGAGGTTGGAGCTTTCTTT.

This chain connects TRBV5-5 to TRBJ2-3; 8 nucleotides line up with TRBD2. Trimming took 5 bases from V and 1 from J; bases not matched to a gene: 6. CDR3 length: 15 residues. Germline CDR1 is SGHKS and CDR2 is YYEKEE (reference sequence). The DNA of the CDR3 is TGTGCCAGCAGGCCGTCCGGGGGGGGCACAGATACGCAGTATTTT. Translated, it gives CASRPSGGGTDTQYF.

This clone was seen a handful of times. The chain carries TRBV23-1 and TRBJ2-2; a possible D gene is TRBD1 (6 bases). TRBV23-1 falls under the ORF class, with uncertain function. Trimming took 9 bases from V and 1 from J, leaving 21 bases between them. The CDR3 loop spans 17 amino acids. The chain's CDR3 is CARGGLRATQNTGELFF. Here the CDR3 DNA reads TGCGCCAGAGGGGGTTTGAGGGCCACGCAGAACACCGGGGAGCTGTTTTTT.

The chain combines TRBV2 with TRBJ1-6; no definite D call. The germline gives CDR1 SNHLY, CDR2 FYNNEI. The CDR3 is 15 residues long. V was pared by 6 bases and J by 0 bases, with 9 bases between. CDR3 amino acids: CASRLMSSYNSPLHF. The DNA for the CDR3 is TGTGCCAGCAGGCTTATGAGCTCCTATAATTCACCCCTCCACTTT.

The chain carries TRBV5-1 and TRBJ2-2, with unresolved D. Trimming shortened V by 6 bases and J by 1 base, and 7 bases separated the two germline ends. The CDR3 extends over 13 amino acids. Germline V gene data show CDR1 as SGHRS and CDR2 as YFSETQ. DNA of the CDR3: TGCGCCAGCACCCCACGGAACACCGGGGAGCTGTTTTTT. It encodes CASTPRNTGELFF.

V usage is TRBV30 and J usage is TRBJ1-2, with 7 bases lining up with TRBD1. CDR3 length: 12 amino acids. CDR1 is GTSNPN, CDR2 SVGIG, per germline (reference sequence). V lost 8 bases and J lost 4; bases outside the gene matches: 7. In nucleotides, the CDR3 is TGTGCCAGCAGGGGGTATATCTATGGCTACACCTTC. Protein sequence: CASRGYIYGYTF.

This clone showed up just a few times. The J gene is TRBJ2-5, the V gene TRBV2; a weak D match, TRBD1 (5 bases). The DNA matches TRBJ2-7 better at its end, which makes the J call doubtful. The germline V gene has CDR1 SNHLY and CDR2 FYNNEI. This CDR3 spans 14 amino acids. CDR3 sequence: CASSPPDKTYEQYF. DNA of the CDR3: TGTGCCAGCAGCCCTCCGGACAAGACCTACGAGCAGTACTTC.

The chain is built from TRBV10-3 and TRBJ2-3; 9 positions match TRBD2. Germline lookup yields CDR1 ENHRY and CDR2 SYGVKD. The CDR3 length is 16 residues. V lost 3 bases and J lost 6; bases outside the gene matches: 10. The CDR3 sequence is CAISDAGAGGTDTQYF. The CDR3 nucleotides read TGTGCCATCAGTGACGCAGGGGCGGGGGGGACGGATACGCAGTATTTT.

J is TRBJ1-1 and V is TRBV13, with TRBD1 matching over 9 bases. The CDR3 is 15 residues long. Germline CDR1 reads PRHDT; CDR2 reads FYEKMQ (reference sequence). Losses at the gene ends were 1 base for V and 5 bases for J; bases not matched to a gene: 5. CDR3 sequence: CASSLEGQGWTEAFF. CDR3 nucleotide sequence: TGTGCCAGCAGCTTAGAGGGACAGGGATGGACTGAAGCTTTCTTT.

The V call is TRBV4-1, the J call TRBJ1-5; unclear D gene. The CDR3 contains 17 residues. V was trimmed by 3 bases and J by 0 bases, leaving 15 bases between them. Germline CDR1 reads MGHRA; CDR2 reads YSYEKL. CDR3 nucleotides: TGCGCCAGCAGCCACCCTGGGGAGGGCCATAGCAATCAGCCCCAGCATTTT. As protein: CASSHPGEGHSNQPQHF.

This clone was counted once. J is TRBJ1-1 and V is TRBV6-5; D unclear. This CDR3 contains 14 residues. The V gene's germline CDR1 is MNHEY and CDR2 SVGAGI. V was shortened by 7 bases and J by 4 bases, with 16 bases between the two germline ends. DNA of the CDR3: TGTGCCAGCAATCCCCGCGGGGATAGCACTGAAGCTTTCTTT. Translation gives CASNPRGDSTEAFF.

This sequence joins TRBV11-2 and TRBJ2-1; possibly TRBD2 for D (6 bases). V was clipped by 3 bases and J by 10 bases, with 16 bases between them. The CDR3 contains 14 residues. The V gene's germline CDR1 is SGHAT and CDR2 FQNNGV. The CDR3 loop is CASSFYHGGDEQFF. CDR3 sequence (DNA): TGTGCCAGCAGCTTTTATCACGGCGGGGACGAGCAGTTCTTC.

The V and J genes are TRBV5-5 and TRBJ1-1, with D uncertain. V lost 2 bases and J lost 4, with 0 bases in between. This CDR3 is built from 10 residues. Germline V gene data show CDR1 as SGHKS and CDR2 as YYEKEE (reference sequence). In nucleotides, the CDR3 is TGTGCCAGCAGCTTCACTGAAGCTTTCTTT. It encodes CASSFTEAFF.

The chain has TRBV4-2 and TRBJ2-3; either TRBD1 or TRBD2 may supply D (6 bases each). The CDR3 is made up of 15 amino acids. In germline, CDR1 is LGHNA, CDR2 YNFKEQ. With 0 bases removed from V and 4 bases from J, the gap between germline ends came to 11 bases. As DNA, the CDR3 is TGTGCCAGCAGCCAAGAGGTGGGGGGCCCAGATACGCAGTATTTT. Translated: CASSQEVGGPDTQYF.